This T cell receptor (beta chain) was recovered during a study of T-cell memory formation after mild COVID-19. On the study more broadly: The study found TCR clusters largely donor specific.

The V end lost 4 bases, the J end lost 9 bases, and 16 bases lay between the germline ends. The CDR3 spans 13 residues. Germline CDR1 SQVTM, CDR2 ANQGSEA. Via MiXCR, TCRdb re-called the 5' RACE reads, giving one row per CDR3 protein. The sample holds roughly 450,000 distinct CDR3 sequences, 18% seen once. The sample comprised PBMCs or a T cell subset sorted from them (not recorded which). This TCR was sampled from an adult woman who had mild COVID-19 (a few samples of this study predate the infection). Cell type and time point are not known. V usage is TRBV29-1 and J usage is TRBJ1-5, with D perhaps matching TRBD1 (5 bases). As DNA, the CDR3 is TGCAGCGTTGTCCTCAGGGAGGGATGGCCCCAGCATTTT. This translates into CSVVLREGWPQHF.